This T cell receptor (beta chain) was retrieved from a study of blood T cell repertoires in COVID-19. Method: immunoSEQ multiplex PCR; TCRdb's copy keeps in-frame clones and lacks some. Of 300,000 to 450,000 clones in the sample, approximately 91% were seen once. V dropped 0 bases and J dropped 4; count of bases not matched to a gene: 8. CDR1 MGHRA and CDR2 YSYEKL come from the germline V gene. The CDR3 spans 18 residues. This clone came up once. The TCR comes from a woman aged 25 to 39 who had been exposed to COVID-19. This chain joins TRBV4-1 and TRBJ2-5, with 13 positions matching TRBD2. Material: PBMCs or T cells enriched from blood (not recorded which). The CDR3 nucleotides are TGCGCCAGCAGCCAAGAACCCGGACTAGCGGGAGCGGGAGAGACCCAGTACTTC. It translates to CASSQEPGLAGAGETQYF.